This T cell receptor beta chain was sequenced during a study of blood T cell repertoires in COVID-19 (TCRdb year 2020). With respect to the entire study: Collaborator samples came from the United States, Italy and Spain and covered acute and convalescent phases of COVID-19. The dataset comprised deeply sampled blood TCRbeta repertoires from subjects exposed to, actively infected with, or recovered from COVID-19. The sample metadata nearly always contained a de-identified subject ID, COVID-19 status, age in years and sex. A freely available public database, intended as a resource for researchers studying the immune response to SARS-CoV-2, is where the repertoires were released. Where available, HLA class I and class II types were obtained from metadata supplied by the sample provider rather than from assay-based typing. The prospective study material was composed of cDNA or gDNA derived from T cells, B-cell-depleted T cells, or PBMCs. Samples were obtained from the ongoing ImmuneRACE study (first 160 participants) and from over a thousand subjects provided by 6 global collaborators.

The collaborating institutions used their own protocols to collect whole blood in K2EDTA tubes. Collaborator samples were shipped for TCRbeta analysis as frozen whole blood, isolated PBMCs, or DNA extracted from either sample type. What the authors observed across the whole study: Clinical and demographic metadata were provided uncurated, with the amount varying by source and participant.

Points on this clone: Which antigen it targets is not known. Base qualities are not provided; no much larger clone lies one nucleotide away.

TCRbeta CDR3 regions were amplified from genomic DNA using the immunoSEQ Assay, a bias-controlled multiplex PCR. For the original study's pipeline: The number of nucleated cells in each sample was estimated from the amplification of reference gene primers within the assay. Sequence reads were collapsed and filtered to measure the absolute abundance of every unique TCRbeta CDR3 rearrangement. For each sample, productive Simpson clonality was calculated as the square root of Simpson's diversity index across productive rearrangements. TCRdb took over this immuneACCESS table, retaining in-frame rearrangements with V and J assigned. Such tables are incomplete; in checked studies, under half of the missing clones stem from an unresolved V gene, and the remainder is unexplained. The D gene and trimming were derived from the DNA, and the V and J assignments and clone size from that table. The sample table holds some 69,000 clones, of which roughly three quarters were seen once. Approximately 15% of the sample belongs to the ten largest clones.

The V end gives up 3 bases and the J end 3 bases, leaving 3 bases in the junction not matched to a gene. CDR1 SGHTA and CDR2 FQGNSA were looked up in the germline V gene. The CDR3 contains 15 residues, cysteine and phenylalanine counted. Of all the DNA, just the CDR3 is kept, 45 bases in frame from base 1. Recombination linked TRBV7-2 to TRBJ1-5, and 9 bases in between align with TRBD1. The TCR was taken from a man aged 55-75 years with acute or convalescent COVID-19. Sequencing input: peripheral blood. The CDR3 loop reads CASSFRTGVNQPQHF. The DNA sequence is TGTGCCAGCAGCTTTAGGACAGGGGTCAATCAGCCCCAGCATTTT.